A single sample is the source of the 25 T cell receptor beta chains below, sequenced in a study of T cells in Graves' hyperthyroidism and ophthalmopathy. TCR beta CDR3 region amplification was performed from RNA transcripts. HTBI primers were employed in a first-round RT-PCR of the TCR CDR3. TCRdb re-called the multiplex PCR reads with MiXCR, one entry per CDR3 protein. There are 500,000 or so distinct CDR3 sequences in the sample; 17% occur only once, and 17% lies in the top ten. Sequencing input: blood. Receptors originate from a woman under 30 with Graves' ophthalmopathy.

This clonotype was seen many times. V gene TRBV6-1 combines with J gene TRBJ2-5; 13 nucleotides match TRBD2. This CDR3 has 14 residues. V shed 4 bases and J 4 bases; nucleotides not matched to a gene: 0. Germline assignment: CDR1 MNHNS and CDR2 SASEGT. The CDR3 protein is CASSGTSGGETQYF. The CDR3 bases are TGTGCCAGCAGTGGGACTAGCGGGGGAGAGACCCAGTACTTC.

The gene calls are TRBV9 and TRBJ2-3, with D unclear. The CDR3 has 14 amino acids. Germline V CDR1 and CDR2: SGDLS, YYNGEE. Trimming removed 3 bases at V and 6 bases at J, with 14 bases between. CDR3 loop: CASSAFGGRDTQYF. The CDR3 nucleotides are TGTGCCAGCAGCGCCTTCGGTGGTCGCGATACGCAGTATTTT.

This clonotype was recorded at least ten times. The chain joins TRBV6-5 to TRBJ2-5, with D unresolved. CDR1 is MNHEY and CDR2 is SVGAGI in the germline V gene. The length of the CDR3 is 17 residues. V lost 2 bases and J lost 3, with 19 bases in between. CDR3 loop: CASSYPTGPSGEETQYF. As DNA, the CDR3 is TGTGCCAGCAGTTACCCTACGGGCCCCTCCGGTGAAGAGACCCAGTACTTC.

Ten or more counts support this clonotype. The gene calls are TRBV3-1 and TRBJ2-5; D call uncertain. Germline V CDR1 and CDR2: LGHDT, YNNKEL (reference sequence). V was pared by 4 bases and J by 1 base, with 10 bases between. The length of the CDR3 is 14 residues. CDR3 DNA sequence: TGTGCCAGCAGCCCGGGCTCCCCCCAAGAGACCCAGTACTTC. As protein: CASSPGSPQETQYF.

This clonotype was observed at least ten times. The J gene is TRBJ2-1, the V gene TRBV6-1; tentatively, D is TRBD2 (7 bases). In germline, CDR1 is MNHNS, CDR2 SASEGT. CDR3 size: 14 residues. V shed 5 bases and J shed 6 bases, with 14 bases lying between them. Here the CDR3 DNA reads TGTGCCAGCAGTCCTTGGGGAGGGGGCAATGAGCAGTTCTTC. Translating gives CASSPWGGGNEQFF.

In the case of this clonotype: Likely a read error: the CDR3 ends without its conserved phenylalanine or tryptophan. This rearrangement joins TRBV7-6 to TRBJ1-1, with D maybe TRBD1 (5 bases). Germline V gives CDR1 SGHVS, CDR2 FNYEAQ. CDR3 length equals 13 residues. V was shortened by 5 bases and J by 5 bases, with 12 bases between the two germline ends. The DNA of the CDR3 is TGTGCCAGCAGCCAAGCCGGGGGAACTGAAGCTTTCCTT. The encoded protein is CASSQAGGTEAFL.

This clonotype was picked up a small number of times. This may come from a read error, since a much larger clone is one base off. The chain has TRBV7-9 and TRBJ2-7; D is unclear. CDR3 length: 12 residues. CDR1 and CDR2 from the germline V gene are SEHNR and FQNEAQ (reference sequence). Trimming removed 6 bases at V and 3 bases at J, with 9 bases between. For the CDR3, the DNA is TGTGCCAGCAGTCGGGCCTACTACGAGCAGTACTTC. This encodes CASSRAYYEQYF.

This clonotype was counted only a few times. The gene calls are TRBV7-2 and TRBJ2-3; D is unclear. The V gene lost 0 bases and the J gene lost 8 bases, with 12 bases spanning the gap. This CDR3 is built from 14 residues. Germline CDR1 reads SGHTA; CDR2 reads FQGNSA. The CDR3 sequence: CASSLAEPQSTQYF. CDR3 coding DNA: TGTGCCAGCAGCTTAGCGGAGCCCCAGTCTACGCAGTATTTT.

This clonotype was observed many times. The chain uses TRBV2 and TRBJ2-1; 10 nucleotides align to TRBD2. V gave up 0 bases and J gave up 10 bases; unmatched junction bases: 6. Germline V gene sequence: CDR1 SNHLY, CDR2 FYNNEI. The CDR3 spans 15 residues. DNA for the CDR3: TGTGCCAGCAGTGAAGCGGCTAGCGGGAGTGGGGAGCAGTTCTTC. This sequence encodes CASSEAASGSGEQFF.

On this clonotype itself: Being one base from a much bigger clone, this may be a read error. The chain recombines TRBV6-1 with TRBJ2-1; TRBD2 agrees at 8 bases. The germline CDR1 and CDR2 sequences are MNHNS and SASEGT. The ends lost 5 bases at V and 7 bases at J; junction bases unmatched: 10. CDR3 length equals 15 residues. The CDR3 sequence is CASSKWSGSGNEQFF. The DNA of the CDR3 is TGTGCCAGCAGTAAATGGAGCGGGAGCGGGAATGAGCAGTTCTTC.

The rearrangement uses TRBV18 and TRBJ1-1, with TRBD1 as a possible D gene (5 bases). The CDR3 length is 14 residues. The V gene's germline CDR1 is KGHSH and CDR2 LQKENI. V gave up 3 bases and J gave up 8 bases, with 16 bases separating them. CDR3 loop: CASSPYRNPPEAFF. For the CDR3, the DNA is TGTGCCAGCTCACCCTACAGGAACCCGCCGGAAGCTTTCTTT.

A note on this clonotype: Compared with germline, one end of the junction differs, possibly owing to a read error. The gene calls are TRBV2 and TRBJ2-2; TRBD2 might be the D (6 bases). Looked up from germline, CDR1 is SNHLY and CDR2 is FYNNEI. The CDR3 totals 13 residues. The CDR3 DNA reads TGTGCCAGCAGCCCGGACTACACCGCGGAGCTGTTTTTT. The encoded protein is CASSPDYTAELFF.

This clonotype was counted between two and nine times. V and J are TRBV4-1 and TRBJ2-5; tentatively, D is TRBD2 (5 bases). This CDR3 has 13 residues. V lost 1 base and J lost 9, with 12 bases in between. The germline gives CDR1 MGHRA, CDR2 YSYEKL. CDR3: CASSQVGVRAQYF. DNA of the CDR3: TGCGCCAGCAGCCAAGTTGGGGTGAGGGCCCAGTACTTC.

This chain connects TRBV6-5 to TRBJ2-1; 14 positions match TRBD2. The CDR3 is 16 amino acids. Germline CDR1 MNHEY, CDR2 SVGAGI. V trimming: 4 bases; J trimming: 10 bases; junction bases outside the gene matches: 9. The CDR3 DNA reads as TGTGCCAGCAGTTTCACCGGGACTAGCGGGAGATGGGAGCAGTTCTTC. It is translated as CASSFTGTSGRWEQFF.

V and J are TRBV2 and TRBJ2-2; D may be TRBD2 (5 bases). The CDR3 totals 15 residues. Trimming shortened V by 2 bases and J by 8 bases, and 15 bases separated the two germline ends. Germline lookup yields CDR1 SNHLY and CDR2 FYNNEI. CDR3 residues: CASSESSDSAGELFF. The CDR3 DNA sequence: TGTGCCAGCAGTGAATCTTCGGACTCCGCGGGGGAGCTGTTTTTT.

The chain recombines TRBV13 with TRBJ1-1, with D possibly TRBD1 on 6 matching bases. CDR1 PRHDT and CDR2 FYEKMQ come from the germline V gene (reference sequence). The V gene lost 1 base and the J gene lost 5 bases, with 11 bases spanning the gap. The CDR3 is 14 residues long. The CDR3 DNA sequence: TGTGCCAGCAGCTTAGACAGGGATGGGACTGAAGCTTTCTTT. Its protein product is CASSLDRDGTEAFF.

This clonotype showed up just a few times. The rearrangement links TRBV20-1 to TRBJ1-1, with D possibly matching TRBD1 (6 bases). V was pared by 2 bases and J by 4 bases, with 14 bases between. The CDR3 is 14 residues long. The germline V gene encodes CDR1 DFQATT and CDR2 SNEGSKA (reference sequence). The CDR3 sequence: CSARIQGNPTEAFF. For the CDR3, the DNA is TGCAGTGCTAGAATACAGGGTAATCCCACTGAAGCTTTCTTT.

The chain links TRBV11-2 to TRBJ2-1; 10 bases map to TRBD1. Unmatched junction bases numbered 9, after V lost 5 bases and J lost 8 bases. This CDR3 comprises 15 residues. Germline CDR1 reads SGHAT; CDR2 reads FQNNGV. The CDR3 DNA reads as TGTGCCAGCAGCCAAATTCGGACAGGGGGATATGAGCAGTTCTTC. Protein product: CASSQIRTGGYEQFF.

This clonotype was picked up many times. CDR3 region: CASSFQGANYNEQFF. CDR3 nucleotides: TGTGCCAGCAGTTTCCAGGGGGCGAACTACAATGAGCAGTTCTTC. The chain recombines TRBV27 with TRBJ2-1; 8 nucleotides line up with TRBD1. The CDR3 runs 15 residues. The trim removed 3 bases at V and 3 bases at J, leaving 4 bases unmatched. CDR1 and CDR2 (germline): MNHEY, SMNVEV (reference sequence).

A remark on this clonotype: A much larger clonotype is one base distant, so this may be a read error. The chain carries TRBV11-2 and TRBJ2-3, with D possibly being TRBD1 (5 bases). There are 15 residues in the CDR3. Germline V gene sequence: CDR1 SGHAT, CDR2 FQNNGV. In DNA form, the CDR3 reads TGTGCCAGCAGCTTAGAGGGGTATAGCACAGGTACGCAGTATTTT. Protein: CASSLEGYSTGTQYF.

This clonotype was observed a handful of times. This chain joins TRBV11-2 and TRBJ1-2; D not resolved. Germline V gene data show CDR1 as SGHAT and CDR2 as FQNNGV. V lost 1 base and J lost 4, with 10 bases in between. The CDR3 is made up of 14 amino acids. This chain's CDR3 is CASSLGPDAYGYTF. CDR3 nucleotide sequence: TGTGCCAGCAGCTTAGGACCAGATGCCTATGGCTACACCTTC.

This clonotype was recorded many times. This chain uses TRBV13 with TRBJ2-2; D might be TRBD2 (5 bases). The CDR3 length is 17 residues. The germline V gene has CDR1 PRHDT and CDR2 FYEKMQ (reference sequence). Trimming shortened V by 0 bases and J by 0 bases, and 11 bases separated the two germline ends. CDR3 amino acids: CASSLGLAGSNTGELFF. CDR3 sequence (DNA): TGTGCCAGCAGCTTAGGCCTAGCTGGATCGAACACCGGGGAGCTGTTTTTT.

This clonotype was counted once. The J gene is TRBJ1-5, the V gene TRBV19, with TRBD1 matching 10 bases. V dropped 5 bases and J dropped 0; count of bases not matched to a gene: 7. The germline V gene encodes CDR1 LNHDA and CDR2 SQIVND (reference sequence). The CDR3 is 17 amino acids. The CDR3 here is CASSAGTGEYSNQPQHF. CDR3 nucleotides: TGTGCCAGTAGTGCCGGGACAGGGGAATATAGCAATCAGCCCCAGCATTTT.

This clonotype was picked up many times. V gene TRBV30 combines with J gene TRBJ2-7, with D unresolved. Trimming shortened V by 0 bases and J by 5 bases, and 11 bases separated the two germline ends. Per the germline V gene, CDR1 is GTSNPN and CDR2 is SVGIG (reference sequence). The CDR3 totals 13 residues. The DNA of the CDR3 is TGTGCCTGGAGTGTACTGGGTACCAACGAGCAGTACTTC. The encoded protein is CAWSVLGTNEQYF. The entire variable domain, with the rest obtained from reference TRBV30 and TRBJ2-7, is as follows: SQTIHQWPATLVQPVGSPLSLECTVEGTSNPNLYWYRQAAGRGLQLLFYSVGIGQISSEVPQNLSASRPQDRQFILSSKKLLLSDSGFYLCAWSVLGTNEQYFGPGTRLTVT.

This rearrangement joins TRBV5-6 to TRBJ2-5, with 8 bases aligning to TRBD2. The CDR3 loop spans 15 amino acids. CDR1 and CDR2 from the germline V gene are SGHDT and YYEEEE. Trimming cost V 0 bases and J 7 bases; bases outside gene matches: 8. The CDR3 is CASSLEVGAGGTQYF. In nucleotides, the CDR3 is TGTGCCAGCAGCTTGGAGGTCGGTGCGGGGGGGACCCAGTACTTC.